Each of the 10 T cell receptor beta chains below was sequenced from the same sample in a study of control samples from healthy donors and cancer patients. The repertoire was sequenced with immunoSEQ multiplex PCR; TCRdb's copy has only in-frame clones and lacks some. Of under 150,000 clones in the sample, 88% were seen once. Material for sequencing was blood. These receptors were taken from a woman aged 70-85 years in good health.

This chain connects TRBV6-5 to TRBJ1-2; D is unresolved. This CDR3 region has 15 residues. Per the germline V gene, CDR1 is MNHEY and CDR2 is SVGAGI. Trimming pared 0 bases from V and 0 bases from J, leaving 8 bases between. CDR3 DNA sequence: TGTGCCAGCAGTTACTCTTCCGGAGCTAACTATGGCTACACCTTC. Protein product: CASSYSSGANYGYTF.

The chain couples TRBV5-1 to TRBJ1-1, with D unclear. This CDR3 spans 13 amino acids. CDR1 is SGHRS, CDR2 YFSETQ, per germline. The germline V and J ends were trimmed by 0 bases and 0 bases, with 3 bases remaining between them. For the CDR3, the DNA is TGCGCCAGCAGCTTGGCCGTGAACACTGAAGCTTTCTTT. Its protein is CASSLAVNTEAFF.

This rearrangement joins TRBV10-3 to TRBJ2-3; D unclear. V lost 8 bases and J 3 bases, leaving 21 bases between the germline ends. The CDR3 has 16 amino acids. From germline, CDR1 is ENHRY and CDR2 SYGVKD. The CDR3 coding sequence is TGTGCCATCGGCTCCCAGAACACAGTTGCAACAGATACGCAGTATTTT. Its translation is CAIGSQNTVATDTQYF.

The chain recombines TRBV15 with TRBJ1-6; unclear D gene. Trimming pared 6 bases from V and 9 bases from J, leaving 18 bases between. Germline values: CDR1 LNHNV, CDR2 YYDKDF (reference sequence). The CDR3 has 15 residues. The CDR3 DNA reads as TGTGCCACCAGGGTGTTAGCGGCCTATGGTTCACCCCTCCACTTT. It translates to CATRVLAAYGSPLHF.

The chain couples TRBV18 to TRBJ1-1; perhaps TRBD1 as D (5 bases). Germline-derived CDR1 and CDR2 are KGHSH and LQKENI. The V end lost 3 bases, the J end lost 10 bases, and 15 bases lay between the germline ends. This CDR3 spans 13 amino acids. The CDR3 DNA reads TGTGCCAGCTCACCGGACCTCCAGAGGGGAGCTTTCTTT. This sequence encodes CASSPDLQRGAFF.

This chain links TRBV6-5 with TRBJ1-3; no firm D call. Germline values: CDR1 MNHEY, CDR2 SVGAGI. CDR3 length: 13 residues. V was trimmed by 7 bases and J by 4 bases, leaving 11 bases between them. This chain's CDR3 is CASTPGLGNTIYF. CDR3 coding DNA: TGTGCCAGCACTCCGGGCCTAGGAAACACCATATATTTT.

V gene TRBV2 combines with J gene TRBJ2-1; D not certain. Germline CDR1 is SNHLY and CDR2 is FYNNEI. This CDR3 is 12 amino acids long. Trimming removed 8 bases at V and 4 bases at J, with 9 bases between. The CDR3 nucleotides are TGTGCCAGCCAAGAAACATACAATGAGCAGTTCTTC. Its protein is CASQETYNEQFF.

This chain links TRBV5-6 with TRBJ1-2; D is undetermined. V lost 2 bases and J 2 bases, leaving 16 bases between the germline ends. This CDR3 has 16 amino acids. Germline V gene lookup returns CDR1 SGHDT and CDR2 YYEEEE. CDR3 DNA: TGTGCCAGCAGCTTAATAGGATTGGAGAGCAACTATGGCTACACCTTC. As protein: CASSLIGLESNYGYTF.

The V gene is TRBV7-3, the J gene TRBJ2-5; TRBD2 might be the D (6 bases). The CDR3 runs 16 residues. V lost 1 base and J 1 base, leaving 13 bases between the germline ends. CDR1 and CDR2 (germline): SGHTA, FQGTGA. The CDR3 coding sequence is TGTGCCAGCAGCTTAAACCCAGCGGGCCTCCAAGAGACCCAGTACTTC. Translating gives CASSLNPAGLQETQYF.

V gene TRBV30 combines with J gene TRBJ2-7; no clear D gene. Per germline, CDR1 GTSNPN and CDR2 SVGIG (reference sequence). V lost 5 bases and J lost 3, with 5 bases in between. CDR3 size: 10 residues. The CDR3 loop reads CAWQNYEQYF. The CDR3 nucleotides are TGTGCCTGGCAGAACTACGAGCAGTACTTC. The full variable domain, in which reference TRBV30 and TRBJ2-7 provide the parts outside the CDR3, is SQTIHQWPATLVQPVGSPLSLECTVEGTSNPNLYWYRQAAGRGLQLLFYSVGIGQISSEVPQNLSASRPQDRQFILSSKKLLLSDSGFYLCAWQNYEQYFGPGTRLTVT.